The rows below give T cell receptor beta chains drawn from one sample of a study of T-cell reconstitution after alpha-beta-depleted transplantation in children. TCRdb itself ran the PCR reads through MiXCR, one entry per CDR3 protein. The profile shows hundreds of thousands of distinct CDR3 sequences, approximately 15% of them singletons. Source: PBMCs from the stem cell graft donor, taken from the stem cell graft. The receptors were sampled from a human donor who donated a stem cell graft to a child with acute myeloid leukemia. Each CDR3 is given with its conserved first and last residue. A D gene is named only where the DNA matches it firmly. Where a row states a size, it is once, few, many or the class of an expanded clone; other rows omit it.

CDR3nt: TGCGCCAGCAGCTCGACGAGCCTAAATGAAAAACTGTTTTTT; CDR3aa: CASSSTSLNEKLFF; d_gene: NA; j_gene: TRBJ1-4; abundance: few; v_gene: TRBV5-1
CDR3nt: TGTGCCAGCAGTTCCCGGGGGGGTGGAGGGTGGGAGCAGTACTTC; CDR3aa: CASSSRGGGGWEQYF; d_gene: TRBD2; j_gene: TRBJ2-7; abundance: few; v_gene: TRBV12-3/TRBV12-4
CDR3nt: TGCGCCAGCAGCTTGGCCAAGGAGATCTGGACCCAAGAGACCCAGTACTTC; CDR3aa: CASSLAKEIWTQETQYF; d_gene: NA; j_gene: TRBJ2-5; abundance: few; v_gene: TRBV5-1
CDR3nt: TGTGCCAGCAGCCTCCACCCGGACAGCCAGCAGTTCTTC; CDR3aa: CASSLHPDSQQFF; d_gene: NA; j_gene: TRBJ2-1; abundance: many; v_gene: TRBV9
CDR3nt: TGCAGTGCACGGGAGGGCGAAGCCAAAAACATTCAGTACTTC; CDR3aa: CSAREGEAKNIQYF; d_gene: TRBD2; j_gene: TRBJ2-4; abundance: many; v_gene: TRBV20-1
CDR3nt: TGTGCCAGCAGCACACTATTACAGTATCCGGGAACTGAAGCTTTCTTT; CDR3aa: CASSTLLQYPGTEAFF; d_gene: NA; j_gene: TRBJ1-1; abundance: few; v_gene: TRBV21-1
CDR3nt: TGTGCCAGCAGTAATACAGGGTATGGCTACACCTTC; CDR3aa: CASSNTGYGYTF; d_gene: NA; j_gene: TRBJ1-2; abundance: many; v_gene: TRBV12-3/TRBV12-4
CDR3nt: TGTGCCAGCAGCCCAGCCGGCGGTCCCTACGAGCAGTACTTC; CDR3aa: CASSPAGGPYEQYF; d_gene: NA; j_gene: TRBJ2-7; abundance: many; v_gene: TRBV7-2
CDR3nt: TGCAGTGCTCGGACACTGCTCCAGATGATACCCCTCCACTTT; CDR3aa: CSARTLLQMIPLHF; d_gene: NA; j_gene: TRBJ1-6; abundance: many; v_gene: TRBV20-1
CDR3nt: TGCAGTGCTTTCGGACAGGCGACCGGGGAGCTGTTTTTT; CDR3aa: CSAFGQATGELFF; d_gene: TRBD1; j_gene: TRBJ2-2; abundance: NA; v_gene: TRBV20-1
CDR3nt: TGCAGCGTTGCAATGAACACTGAAGCTTTCTTT; CDR3aa: CSVAMNTEAFF; d_gene: NA; j_gene: TRBJ1-1; abundance: many; v_gene: TRBV29-1
CDR3nt: TGCGCCAGCAGCCAAGATCTGGTAGCGGGGGCCACCTCCTACGAGCAGTACTTC; CDR3aa: CASSQDLVAGATSYEQYF; d_gene: TRBD2; j_gene: TRBJ2-7; abundance: many; v_gene: TRBV4-3
CDR3nt: TGTGCCAGCTCACCGGATCTTGCGGGGGGGAACGTGGATACGCAGTATTTT; CDR3aa: CASSPDLAGGNVDTQYF; d_gene: TRBD2; j_gene: TRBJ2-3; abundance: few; v_gene: TRBV18
CDR3nt: TGTGCCAGCAGCCAAGGGGCCAGGGCCGCCTACGAGCAGTACTTC; CDR3aa: CASSQGARAAYEQYF; d_gene: NA; j_gene: TRBJ2-7; abundance: few; v_gene: TRBV5-6
CDR3nt: TGCAGCGTCGACGGGCCCAAGAGAATGAGCGGCTACACCTTC; CDR3aa: CSVDGPKRMSGYTF; d_gene: NA; j_gene: TRBJ1-2; abundance: few; v_gene: TRBV29-1
CDR3nt: TGCAGTGCTAGAGAAAACAGGGGATATGGCTACACCTTC; CDR3aa: CSARENRGYGYTF; d_gene: TRBD1; j_gene: TRBJ1-2; abundance: many; v_gene: TRBV20-1
CDR3nt: TGCGCCAGCAGCCGGGACACCCATAACACCGGGGAGCTGTTTTTT; CDR3aa: CASSRDTHNTGELFF; d_gene: NA; j_gene: TRBJ2-2; abundance: few; v_gene: TRBV5-1
CDR3nt: TGTGCCAGCAGACGGGGATACACCGCGGAGCTGTTTTTT; CDR3aa: CASRRGYTAELFF; d_gene: NA; j_gene: TRBJ2-2; abundance: NA; v_gene: TRBV12-3/TRBV12-4
CDR3nt: TGCAGTGCAATACAGGGCAACTACGAGCAGTACTTC; CDR3aa: CSAIQGNYEQYF; d_gene: NA; j_gene: TRBJ2-7; abundance: many; v_gene: TRBV20-1
CDR3nt: TGTGCCAGCAGCTTGGAGAGGGTTACCACTGAAGCTTTCTTT; CDR3aa: CASSLERVTTEAFF; d_gene: NA; j_gene: TRBJ1-1; abundance: NA; v_gene: TRBV5-6
CDR3nt: TGTGCCACCAGCAGAGATAGTCTAACTGGAGAGACCCAGTACTTC; CDR3aa: CATSRDSLTGETQYF; d_gene: NA; j_gene: TRBJ2-5; abundance: once; v_gene: TRBV15
CDR3nt: TGTGCCAGCAGGGTCAACACAGGGGGCGCCGGACAGCCCCAGCATTTT; CDR3aa: CASRVNTGGAGQPQHF; d_gene: TRBD1; j_gene: TRBJ1-5; abundance: few; v_gene: TRBV28
CDR3nt: TGTGCCAGCAGCCTCAACGCGGGGAACACTGAAGCTTTCTTT; CDR3aa: CASSLNAGNTEAFF; d_gene: NA; j_gene: TRBJ1-1; abundance: few; v_gene: TRBV7-3
CDR3nt: TGTGCCAGCAGCTCTAGGGCGTCAGGGGATTCACCCCTCCACTTT; CDR3aa: CASSSRASGDSPLHF; d_gene: NA; j_gene: TRBJ1-6; abundance: NA; v_gene: TRBV7-6
CDR3nt: TGCAGCGTAACGACTAGCGGGGAAGAGACCCAGTACTTC; CDR3aa: CSVTTSGEETQYF; d_gene: TRBD2; j_gene: TRBJ2-5; abundance: few; v_gene: TRBV29-1
CDR3nt: TGCAGTGCTAGATGGCAGGGGGACTACGAGCAGTACTTC; CDR3aa: CSARWQGDYEQYF; d_gene: TRBD1; j_gene: TRBJ2-7; abundance: many; v_gene: TRBV20-1
CDR3nt: TGCAGTGCTACCTCCGACAGGGGGTTAGGTTCACCCCTCCACTTT; CDR3aa: CSATSDRGLGSPLHF; d_gene: TRBD1; j_gene: TRBJ1-6; abundance: many; v_gene: TRBV20-1
CDR3nt: TGTGCCACCAGCAGAGTACAGGCATACCAAGAGACCCAGTACTTC; CDR3aa: CATSRVQAYQETQYF; d_gene: NA; j_gene: TRBJ2-5; abundance: few; v_gene: TRBV15
CDR3nt: TGTGCCATCTCCCGAGGCGGCGGGACTAGCGGGGGTTCCTCCTACGAGCAGTACTTC; CDR3aa: CAISRGGGTSGGSSYEQYF; d_gene: TRBD2; j_gene: TRBJ2-7; abundance: many; v_gene: TRBV10-3
CDR3nt: TGTGCCAGCAGCTTAGCGGGGGTGGCGGGGGGGCTCTACAATGAGCAGTTCTTC; CDR3aa: CASSLAGVAGGLYNEQFF; d_gene: TRBD2; j_gene: TRBJ2-1; abundance: few; v_gene: TRBV7-2